This T cell receptor beta chain was captured in a study of blood T cell repertoires in COVID-19. Profiling relied on immunoSEQ multiplex PCR, and the TCRdb table lists in-frame clones only, not all of them. This table holds roughly 150,000 clones, approximately 80% found once. Germline CDR1 LNHDA, CDR2 SQIVND (reference sequence). The trim removed 5 bases at V and 4 bases at J, leaving 8 bases unmatched. The length of the CDR3 is 15 residues. This receptor was obtained from a woman between 35 and 50 years old who had recovered from COVID-19. Sample: PBMCs or T cells enriched from blood (not recorded which). The chain joins TRBV19 to TRBJ2-1; 7 bases map to TRBD2. The CDR3 DNA is TGTGCCAGTAGTCCAGCGGGGAGCCTTTACAATGAGCAGTTCTTC. Translating it yields CASSPAGSLYNEQFF.